The subject of this entry is one TCR beta chain. This record comes from a study of Graves' ophthalmopathy and Graves' hyperthyroidism. The wider study: Ahead of any treatment, peripheral blood was obtained at the initial diagnosis.

Amplified TCR beta CDR3 regions were obtained using RNA transcripts as template. The workflow started with a first-round RT-PCR run with HTBI primers and then moved on to a second-round multiplex PCR. Each CDR3 protein is one row after TCRdb ran MiXCR on the multiplex PCR reads. The table has 200,000 to 300,000 distinct CDR3 sequences, 40% to 50% seen once; the top ten hold around half. With 7 bases clipped from V and 3 bases from J, the junction kept 7 bases outside the gene matches. The CDR3 extends over 15 amino acids. Per germline, CDR1 MGHDK and CDR2 SYGVNS. The sample consisted of peripheral blood. The chain has TRBV25-1 and TRBJ2-2; 8 positions agree with TRBD1. This sequence was found in an adult man with Graves' ophthalmopathy. The DNA for the CDR3 is TGTGCCAGCACAGGGGGCGTAAGGGACACCGGGGAGCTGTTTTTT. Translation: CASTGGVRDTGELFF.